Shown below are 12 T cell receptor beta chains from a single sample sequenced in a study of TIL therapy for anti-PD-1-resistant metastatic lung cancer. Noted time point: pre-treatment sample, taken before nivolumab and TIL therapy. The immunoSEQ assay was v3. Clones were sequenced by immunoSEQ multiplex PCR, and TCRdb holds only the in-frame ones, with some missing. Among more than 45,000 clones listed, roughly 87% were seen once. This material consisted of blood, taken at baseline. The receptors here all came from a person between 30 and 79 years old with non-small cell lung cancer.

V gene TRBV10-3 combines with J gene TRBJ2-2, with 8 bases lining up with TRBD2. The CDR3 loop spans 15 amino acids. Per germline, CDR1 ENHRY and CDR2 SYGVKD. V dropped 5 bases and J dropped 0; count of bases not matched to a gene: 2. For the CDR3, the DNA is TGTGCCATCAGTCTCGGGGGGGCGAACACCGGGGAGCTGTTTTTT. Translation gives CAISLGGANTGELFF.

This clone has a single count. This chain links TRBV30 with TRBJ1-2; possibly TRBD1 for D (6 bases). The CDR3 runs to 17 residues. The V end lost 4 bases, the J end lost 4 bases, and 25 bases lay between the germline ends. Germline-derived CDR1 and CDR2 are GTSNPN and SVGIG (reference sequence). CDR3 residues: CAWTTDWTALTIYGYTF. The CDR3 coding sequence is TGTGCCTGGACCACCGATTGGACAGCGCTAACAATCTATGGCTACACCTTC.

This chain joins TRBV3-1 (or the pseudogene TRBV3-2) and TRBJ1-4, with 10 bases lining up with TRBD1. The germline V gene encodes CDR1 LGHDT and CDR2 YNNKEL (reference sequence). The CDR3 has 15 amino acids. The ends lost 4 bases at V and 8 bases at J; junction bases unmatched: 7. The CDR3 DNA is TGTGCCAGCAGCCTAGGGGGACAGGGGAGGGAAAAACTGTTTTTT. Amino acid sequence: CASSLGGQGREKLFF.

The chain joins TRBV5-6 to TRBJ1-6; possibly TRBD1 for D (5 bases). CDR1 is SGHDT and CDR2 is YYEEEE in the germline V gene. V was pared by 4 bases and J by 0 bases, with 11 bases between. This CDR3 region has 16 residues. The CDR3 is CASSPRQSSYNSPLHF. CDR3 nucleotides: TGTGCCAGCAGCCCGAGACAGAGCTCCTATAATTCACCCCTCCACTTT.

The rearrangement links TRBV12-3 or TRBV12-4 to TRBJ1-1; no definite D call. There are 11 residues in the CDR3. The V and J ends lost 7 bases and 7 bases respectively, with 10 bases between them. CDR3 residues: CASKLGLEAFF. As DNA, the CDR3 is TGTGCCAGCAAATTGGGTCTTGAAGCTTTCTTT.

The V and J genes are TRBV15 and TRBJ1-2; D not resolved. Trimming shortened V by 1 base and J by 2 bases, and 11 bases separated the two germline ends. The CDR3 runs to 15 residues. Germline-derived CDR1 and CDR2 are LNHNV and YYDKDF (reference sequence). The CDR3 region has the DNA TGTGCCACCAGCAGAGCCCCGGACGGGAACTATGGCTACACCTTC. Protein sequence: CATSRAPDGNYGYTF.

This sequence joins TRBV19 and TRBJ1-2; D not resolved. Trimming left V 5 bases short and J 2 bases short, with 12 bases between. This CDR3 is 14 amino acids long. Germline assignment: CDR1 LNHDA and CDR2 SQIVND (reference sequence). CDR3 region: CASSPLDLNYGYTF. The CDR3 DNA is TGTGCCAGTAGTCCCCTCGACCTGAACTATGGCTACACCTTC.

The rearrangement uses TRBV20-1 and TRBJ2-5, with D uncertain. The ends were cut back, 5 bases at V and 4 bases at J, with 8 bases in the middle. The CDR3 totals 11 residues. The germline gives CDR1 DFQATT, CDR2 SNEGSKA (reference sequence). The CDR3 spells CSASELETQYF. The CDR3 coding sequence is TGCAGTGCTTCGGAGTTAGAGACCCAGTACTTC.

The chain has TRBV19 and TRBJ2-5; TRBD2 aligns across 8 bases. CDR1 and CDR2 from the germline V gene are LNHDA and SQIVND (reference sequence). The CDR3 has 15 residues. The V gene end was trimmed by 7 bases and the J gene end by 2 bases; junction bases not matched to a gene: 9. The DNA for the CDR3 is TGTGCCAGTACGAAAGGTAGCGGGGTACAAGAGACCCAGTACTTC. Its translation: CASTKGSGVQETQYF.

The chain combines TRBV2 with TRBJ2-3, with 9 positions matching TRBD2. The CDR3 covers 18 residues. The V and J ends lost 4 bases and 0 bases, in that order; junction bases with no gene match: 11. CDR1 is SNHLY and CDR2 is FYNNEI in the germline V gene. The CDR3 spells CASSVGGKSGGSTDTQYF. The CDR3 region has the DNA TGTGCCAGCAGTGTCGGTGGGAAGAGCGGGGGGAGCACAGATACGCAGTATTTT.

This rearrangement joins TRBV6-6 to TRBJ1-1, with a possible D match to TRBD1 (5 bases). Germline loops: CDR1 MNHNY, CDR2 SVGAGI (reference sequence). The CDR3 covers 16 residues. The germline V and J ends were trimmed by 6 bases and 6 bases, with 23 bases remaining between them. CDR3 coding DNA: TGTGCCAGCAGCCCCTTAGGGGAGGTGGTTTGGGCTGAAGCTTTCTTT. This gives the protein CASSPLGEVVWAEAFF.

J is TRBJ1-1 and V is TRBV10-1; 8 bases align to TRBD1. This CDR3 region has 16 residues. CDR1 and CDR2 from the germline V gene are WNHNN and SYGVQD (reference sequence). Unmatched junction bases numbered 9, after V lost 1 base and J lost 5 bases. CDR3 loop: CASSEYRTGRGTEAFF. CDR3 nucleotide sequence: TGCGCCAGCAGTGAGTATCGGACAGGGAGGGGGACTGAAGCTTTCTTT.